The TCR beta chain under discussion was sequenced for a study of T cells in localized non-small cell lung cancer. Regarding the study as a whole: Uninvolved adjacent lung had the highest recorded T cell clonality, with tumor below it. When the top 100 tumor clones were examined, a median about 60 of them also appeared in the adjacent lung, which was paired and uninvolved. Longer overall survival accompanied higher blood T cell density. It remains possible that heterogeneity exists, since only one tumor region was sequenced.

Generated by immunoSEQ multiplex PCR, the TCRdb table keeps only in-frame clones and is missing some. Of more than 45,000 clones in the sample, more than 80% were seen once. V gave up 3 bases and J gave up 4 bases, with 14 bases separating them. Germline values: CDR1 ENHRY, CDR2 SYGVKD. The CDR3 totals 15 residues. Comment on this clone: Its antigen is undetermined.

Sequenced material: peripheral blood, taken before any cancer treatment. The TCR originated in a male donor at least 60 years old with stage III squamous cell lung carcinoma. The chain links TRBV10-3 to TRBJ2-3; a possible D gene is TRBD1 (6 bases). The CDR3 loop reads CAISDPHRAADTQYF. The DNA of the CDR3 is TGTGCCATCAGTGACCCTCACAGGGCAGCAGATACGCAGTATTTT.